This is a list of T cell receptor beta chains from one sample in a study of blood T cell repertoires in COVID-19. The repertoire was sequenced with immunoSEQ multiplex PCR; TCRdb's copy has only in-frame clones and lacks some. The sample includes about 370,000 clones, roughly 90% seen only once; the top ten take approximately 3%. The sample taken for sequencing was peripheral blood. These TCRs come from a woman in her thirties with COVID-19, enrolled during active disease. CDR3s include the opening cysteine and the closing phenylalanine or tryptophan. The order of the fields is clone size, D gene, J gene, V gene, CDR3 protein, CDR3 DNA. A D gene is named only where the DNA matches it firmly. Rows may omit the clone size; those that give it use once, few, many or a size class.

>once|.|TRBJ2-5|TRBV5-1
CASSLVSPQETQYF
TGCGCCAGCAGCTTGGTTAGTCCCCAAGAGACCCAGTACTTC
>.|.|TRBJ2-3|TRBV13
CASSSGTHSTDTQYF
TGTGCCAGCAGCTCCGGGACACATAGCACAGATACGCAGTATTTT
>.|TRBD1|TRBJ1-2|TRBV9
CASSLQGGYTF
TGTGCCAGCAGCCTACAGGGGGGCTACACCTTC
>.|.|TRBJ2-1|TRBV7-9
CASSLDAMSNEQFF
TGTGCCAGCAGCTTAGACGCTATGAGCAATGAGCAGTTCTTC
>.|.|TRBJ2-7|TRBV4-3
CASSQEQGISYEQYF
TGCGCCAGCAGCCAAGAGCAGGGGATCTCCTACGAGCAGTACTTC
>.|.|TRBJ2-3|TRBV12-3/TRBV12-4
CASSSLGTDTQYF
TGTGCCAGCAGTAGTTTAGGCACAGATACGCAGTATTTT
>.|.|TRBJ1-2|TRBV28
CASRRGAGANYGYTF
TGTGCCAGCAGACGTGGGGCAGGAGCTAACTATGGCTACACCTTC
>.|.|TRBJ2-4|TRBV6-5
CAPLARRTPKNIQYF
TGTGCCCCCCTCGCGCGGAGGACTCCCAAAAACATTCAGTACTTC
>.|TRBD1|TRBJ1-1|TRBV11-2
CASSLRDSLNVNTEAFF
TGTGCCAGCAGCTTGCGGGACAGCCTTAACGTGAACACTGAAGCTTTCTTT
>.|.|TRBJ2-7|TRBV21-1
CASKSRLGGTDEQYF
TGTGCCAGCAAGTCAAGGTTGGGGGGTACCGACGAGCAGTACTTC
>once|TRBD1|TRBJ1-2|TRBV2
CASSTGVDGYTF
TGTGCCAGCAGTACAGGGGTGGATGGCTACACCTTC
>.|.|TRBJ1-2|TRBV10-3
CAISAGENYGYTF
TGTGCCATCTCAGCAGGCGAGAACTATGGCTACACCTTC
>.|.|TRBJ1-5|TRBV4-2
CASSQGTAVEQPQHF
TGTGCCAGCAGCCAAGGGACTGCAGTAGAGCAGCCCCAGCATTTT
>.|TRBD1|TRBJ2-2|TRBV5-1
CASSLRTGAGELFF
TGCGCCAGCAGCCTCAGGACAGGGGCCGGGGAGCTGTTTTTT
>.|TRBD1|TRBJ1-1|TRBV29-1
CSVVQGVGVTEAFF
TGCAGCGTTGTCCAGGGGGTGGGTGTCACTGAAGCTTTCTTT
>.|.|TRBJ1-4|TRBV18
CASSPVGQGEKLFF
TGTGCCAGCTCCCCGGTGGGACAAGGTGAAAAACTGTTTTTT
>.|TRBD2|TRBJ2-3|TRBV9
CASSGAGGPADTQYF
TGTGCCAGCAGTGGGGCGGGGGGGCCCGCAGATACGCAGTATTTT
>.|.|TRBJ2-1|TRBV5-4
CASSPPGFNSYNEQFF
TGTGCCAGCAGCCCACCCGGTTTCAACTCCTACAATGAGCAGTTCTTC
>.|.|TRBJ1-2|TRBV2
CASSLDEQGNYGYTF
TGTGCCAGCAGTCTGGACGAACAGGGTAACTATGGCTACACCTTC
>few|TRBD1|TRBJ1-2|TRBV7-2
CASSPGTGPYGYTF
TGTGCCAGCAGCCCCGGGACAGGACCGTATGGCTACACCTTC
>.|.|TRBJ2-1|TRBV4-1
CASSQERNEQFF
TGCGCCAGCAGCCAAGAGCGCAATGAGCAGTTCTTC
>.|.|TRBJ2-3|TRBV7-6
CATTVAGERDTQYF
TGTGCCACAACGGTGGCAGGGGAACGTGATACGCAGTATTTT
>.|.|TRBJ2-3|TRBV7-2
CASSLGRQVGDTQYF
TGTGCCAGCAGCTTAGGCCGACAGGTCGGAGATACGCAGTATTTT
>.|TRBD1|TRBJ2-6|TRBV5-1
CASSLGGTGLTGANVLTF
TGCGCCAGCAGCTTGGGAGGGACAGGGCTTACTGGGGCCAACGTCCTGACTTTC
>.|TRBD2|TRBJ2-4|TRBV11-2
CATVGDVWWTSGHSGQYF
TGTGCCACCGTGGGAGACGTGTGGTGGACTAGCGGGCACTCGGGTCAGTACTTC
>.|.|TRBJ1-1|TRBV30
CAWSVRGNTEAFF
TGTGCCTGGAGTGTAAGGGGGAACACTGAAGCTTTCTTT
>.|TRBD1|TRBJ1-2|TRBV19
CASKSSGTGGDGYTF
TGTGCCAGTAAGAGTTCCGGGACAGGGGGCGACGGCTACACCTTC